The table lists the clone carrying this T cell receptor (beta chain) with a count of one. Assay: immunoSEQ multiplex PCR; the TCRdb copy retains only in-frame clones and omits some. This sample has about 230,000 clones; 65% to 90% occur once, and the top ten carry less than 8%. The V gene's germline CDR1 is MGHRA and CDR2 YSYEKL. Trimming cost V 7 bases and J 5 bases; bases outside gene matches: 11. The CDR3 contains 16 residues. This sample is part of a study of blood T cell repertoires in COVID-19. V gene TRBV4-1 combines with J gene TRBJ2-5, with 12 bases matching TRBD1. The sequence came from a woman between 45 and 65 years old with acute or convalescent COVID-19. Sequencing was carried out using peripheral blood. The DNA of the CDR3 is TGCGCCAGCAAACAAGAGGGACAGGGGGCGAGGGAGACCCAGTACTTC. Translated, it gives CASKQEGQGARETQYF.